The T cell receptor (beta chain) under discussion was sequenced for a study of T-cell reconstitution after alpha-beta-depleted transplantation in children. General study findings and limits: Newly made T cells mostly supplied T-cell counts and diversity one year after transplant. Surviving recipient T cells and thymic progenitors accounted for the high day-60 TCRbeta diversity observed in some patients. Approximately two months post-transplant, alpha-beta T cells reportedly originated from several hundred expanded graft clones.

The table lists this clonotype with many counts. The antigen is not known. TCRbeta library preparation incorporated unique molecular identifiers. TCRdb redid the calling of the PCR reads with MiXCR, one entry per CDR3 protein. The data show about 500,000 distinct CDR3 sequences, with over 9.5% seen just once and 12% to 15% held by the top ten. Unmatched junction bases numbered 15, after V lost 3 bases and J lost 9 bases. In germline, CDR1 is DFQATT, CDR2 SNEGSKA (reference sequence). The CDR3 extends over 16 amino acids. The origin of this receptor is a female patient aged 2-15 years who had a stem cell transplant for aplastic anemia, so the T cells may come from the graft donor. The J gene is TRBJ2-1, the V gene TRBV20-1, with 9 positions matching TRBD1. The specimen was PBMCs, mostly from graft donor cells, collected 180 days after TCRalphabeta/CD19-depleted stem cell transplant. The CDR3 coding sequence is TGCAGTGCTAGGGGACAGGGTTCGCGGGATAGGCGTGAGCAGTTCTTC. Encoded protein: CSARGQGSRDRREQFF.